The rows below give T cell receptor beta chains drawn from one sample of a study of shared clonotypes between healthy human individuals. Only in-frame clones appear in the TCRdb table, and some are missing; sequencing was by immunoSEQ multiplex PCR. The data contain about 1 million clones, more than 75% of them singletons. Sequences were obtained from memory CD4+ T cells from PBMCs. The source is a man between 18 and 35 years old in good health. Some clones in this sample may be carry-over from other donors' samples. The CDR3 runs from the conserved cysteine through the conserved F or W. The D gene is left open where the match is weak. Only some rows state a clone size, as once, few, many or a class for expanded clones.

TRBV27,NA,TRBJ1-1,NA,CASSFLRAADEAFF,TGTGCCAGCAGTTTTTTGCGGGCAGCAGATGAAGCTTTCTTT
TRBV7-6,NA,TRBJ2-3,NA,CASSVSTDTQYF,TGTGCCAGCAGCGTTAGCACAGATACGCAGTATTTT
TRBV14,NA,TRBJ2-7,TRBD1,CASSPRTGQTYEQYF,TGTGCCAGCAGCCCCCGTACGGGACAGACCTACGAGCAGTACTTC
TRBV28,NA,TRBJ1-3,NA,CASSTGGAGNTIYF,TGTGCCAGCAGTACCGGGGGTGCTGGAAACACCATATATTTT
TRBV6-5,NA,TRBJ2-7,TRBD1,CASSYSDRGVSEQYF,TGTGCCAGCAGTTACTCGGACAGGGGAGTAAGCGAGCAGTACTTC
TRBV20-1,NA,TRBJ2-1,NA,CSARDRDEQFF,TGCAGTGCTAGGGACCGCGATGAGCAGTTCTTC
TRBV5-8,NA,TRBJ2-7,NA,CASSLGEGFREQYF,TGTGCCAGCAGCTTGGGCGAAGGGTTTCGCGAGCAGTACTTC
TRBV4-2,NA,TRBJ2-1,NA,CASRAGNSYNEQFF,TGTGCCAGCAGGGCGGGAAACTCCTACAATGAGCAGTTCTTC
TRBV11-2,NA,TRBJ2-7,TRBD1,CASSRHRQGIYEQYF,TGTGCCAGCAGCCGTCACAGACAGGGTATATACGAGCAGTACTTC
TRBV30,NA,TRBJ2-5,NA,CAWRGGMGQYF,TGTGCCTGGAGGGGGGGAATGGGGCAGTACTTC
TRBV9,few,TRBJ1-1,NA,CASSATGHTTTEAFF,TGTGCCAGCAGCGCCACGGGACATACGACCACTGAAGCTTTCTTT